The T cell receptor (beta chain) under discussion was sequenced for a study of T-cell reconstitution after alpha-beta-depleted transplantation in children. The CDR3 has 13 residues. Germline values: CDR1 DFQATT, CDR2 SNEGSKA (reference sequence). V was cut by 6 bases and J by 6 bases, with 17 bases left in between. During its preparation, the TCRbeta library received unique molecular identifiers. TCRdb processed the PCR reads anew with MiXCR; each CDR3 protein has one entry. The sample has 350,000 to 500,000 distinct CDR3 sequences, approximately 41% seen once. Worth noting for this clonotype: Its antigen is unknown.

Overall study results and limits: Where alpha-beta T cells came from about two months after transplant was reportedly several hundred expanded graft clones. Diversity of TCRbeta at day 60 was high in some patients, arising from surviving recipient T cells and thymic progenitors. T-cell numbers and diversity, one year after transplant, stemmed largely from T cells that were newly produced.

Sequenced material: PBMCs, taken before TCRalphabeta/CD19-depleted stem cell transplant. This receptor was taken from a girl aged 2-10 years with aplastic anemia, due to receive a stem cell transplant. This chain connects TRBV20-1 to TRBJ2-5; D tentatively fits TRBD1 or TRBD2 (5 bases each). The CDR3 spells CSAPPDWGKTQYF. Here the CDR3 DNA reads TGCAGTGCCCCCCCTGATTGGGGGAAGACCCAGTACTTC.